Sequencing of this TCR beta chain was carried out in a study of cytomegalovirus exposure and HLA in healthy donors. Study overall: The use of the same platform for the approximately 110 validation repertoires and the approximately 730 first-cohort repertoires was reported by a later analysis.

This table comes from immunoSEQ multiplex PCR, and its TCRdb copy is limited to in-frame clones, with some not included. The table includes about 250,000 clones, 87% detected once. Per germline, CDR1 GTSNPN and CDR2 SVGIG (reference sequence). The CDR3 has 13 amino acids. Between the trimmed V and J ends, which lost 6 bases and 2 bases, there was a span of 10 bases. To note about this clone: Its antigen is not identified.

Study findings and constraints: The study flagged roughly 160 TCR beta chains as cytomegalovirus-associated.

This chain joins TRBV30 and TRBJ1-4, with a tentative D call TRBD1 (5 bases). Input material: PBMCs. This clonotype originated in a man aged 18 to 30 in good health and CMV-seropositive. The CDR3 DNA sequence: TGTGCCTGTTCCGGGGCCACTAATGAAAAACTGTTTTTT. Its translation: CACSGATNEKLFF.